The entry that follows covers one TCR beta chain sequence. No antigen is known for it. The sample belongs to a study of vaccination and CD4 T cells after COVID-19. Study observations and caveats: Detection of a median around 86% of reactive clones in convalescent patients was confined to the period after vaccination. Nearly all convalescent vaccine-specific clones, 304 of 307, recognized only SARS-CoV-2 spike.

Scientists ran DNA taken from cultured CD4+ T cells through the Oncomine TCR Beta short-read assay for sequencing. It was cultured CD4+ T cells from which genomic DNA was extracted. TCRdb used MiXCR to reprocess the PCR reads, holding one entry per CDR3 protein. This sample yields some 10,000 distinct CDR3 sequences, of which 65% to 80% are seen a single time; roughly 9.1% belongs to the top ten. The CDR3 runs 15 residues. The germline V gene has CDR1 MNHEY and CDR2 SVGAGI. V was pared by 0 bases and J by 5 bases, with 13 bases between. The treatment is: roughly 10-day PBMC culture with coronavirus spike peptide pools or control peptides (ViraFEST assay). Culture of fewer than 2.5 million PBMCs per well took place with around 10 IU/ml IL-2 and roughly 10 ug/ml peptide pools.

The V call is TRBV6-5, the J call TRBJ1-1; perhaps TRBD1 as D (6 bases). Material for sequencing was CD4+ T cells from blood, cultured in vitro. The source of this sequence is a human donor who had recovered from COVID-19. The CDR3 DNA reads as TGTGCCAGCAGTTACTCAATGAGGGGGAGAACTGAAGCTTTCTTT. Amino acids: CASSYSMRGRTEAFF.